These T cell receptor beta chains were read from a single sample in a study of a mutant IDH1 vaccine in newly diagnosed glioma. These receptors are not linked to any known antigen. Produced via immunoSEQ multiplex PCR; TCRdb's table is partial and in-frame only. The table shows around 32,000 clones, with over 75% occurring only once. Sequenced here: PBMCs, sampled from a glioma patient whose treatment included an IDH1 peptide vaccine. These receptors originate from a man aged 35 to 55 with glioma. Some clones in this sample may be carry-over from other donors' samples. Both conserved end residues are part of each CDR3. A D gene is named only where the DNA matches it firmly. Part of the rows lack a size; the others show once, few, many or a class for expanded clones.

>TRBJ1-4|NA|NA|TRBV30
TGTGCCTGGAGAGGACTTCTTTCTAATGAAAAACTGTTTTTT
CAWRGLLSNEKLFF
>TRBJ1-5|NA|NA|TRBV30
TGTGCCTGGGGACGGACAAGCAATCAGCCCCAGCATTTT
CAWGRTSNQPQHF
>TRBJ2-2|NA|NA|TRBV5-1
TGCGCCAGCACCGGATCCTCGGGGAACACCGGGGAGCTGTTTTTT
CASTGSSGNTGELFF
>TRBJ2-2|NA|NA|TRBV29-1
TGCAGCGTTGTGGTGGATAGGAACACCGGGGAGCTGCTTTTT
CSVVVDRNTGELLF
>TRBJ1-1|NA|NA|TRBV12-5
TGTGCTAGTCGCCTAGGGCGGCAGAACACTGAAGCTTTCTTT
CASRLGRQNTEAFF
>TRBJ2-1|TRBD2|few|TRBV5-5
TGTGCCAGCAGCGTAGCAGCTAGCGGGGGTGGAAATGAGCAGTTCTTC
CASSVAASGGGNEQFF
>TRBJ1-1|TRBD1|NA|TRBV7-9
TGTGCCAGCAGCTTAGCAGACAGGGACACTGAAGCTTTCTTT
CASSLADRDTEAFF
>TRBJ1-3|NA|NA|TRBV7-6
TGTGCCAGCAGCTTGTTCCGGACAGTTAGTCCTGGAAACACCATATATTTT
CASSLFRTVSPGNTIYF
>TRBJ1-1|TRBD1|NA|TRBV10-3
TGTGCCATCAGTGCGGGGACAGGGATCATGAACACTGAAGCTTTCTTT
CAISAGTGIMNTEAFF
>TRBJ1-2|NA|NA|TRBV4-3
TGCGCCAGCAGCCAAGTCGCTCTGGGAGCTAACTATGGCTACACCTTC
CASSQVALGANYGYTF
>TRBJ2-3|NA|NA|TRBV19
TGTGCCAGTAGTTTGGGGCCCACCGTGAGAGATACGCAGTATTTT
CASSLGPTVRDTQYF
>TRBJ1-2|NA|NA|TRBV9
NA
CASSSSGGDYGYTF
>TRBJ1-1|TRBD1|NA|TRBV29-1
TGCAGCGTTGCGGGACAGGGTGGGACTGAAGCTTTCTTT
CSVAGQGGTEAFF
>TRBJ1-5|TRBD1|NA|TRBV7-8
TGTGCCAGCAGCTTAGGGACAGGGGGTTACGGTCAGCCCCAGCATTTT
CASSLGTGGYGQPQHF
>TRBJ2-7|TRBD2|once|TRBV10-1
TGCGCCAGCATCGGCGGGGGGGCCGACAGCGAGCAGTACTTC
CASIGGGADSEQYF
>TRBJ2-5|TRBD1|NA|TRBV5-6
TGTGCCAGCAGCTTGACAGGGGTCGGGGAGACCCAGTACTTC
CASSLTGVGETQYF
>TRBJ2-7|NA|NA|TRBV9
TGTGCCAGCAGCGTACAGGGAGGTTCCTACGAGCAGTACTTC
CASSVQGGSYEQYF
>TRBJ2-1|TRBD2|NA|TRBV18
TGTGCCAGCTCACCATTGGGACTAGCGGGATACAATGAGCAGTTCTTC
CASSPLGLAGYNEQFF
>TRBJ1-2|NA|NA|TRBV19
TGTGCCAGTAGTAGGGGATTGGGCAGGGGAGAACGGGGCTACACCTTC
CASSRGLGRGERGYTF
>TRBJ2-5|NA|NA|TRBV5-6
TGTGCCAGCAGCTTCCTGTCAGTGGGTCAAGAGACCCAGTACTTC
CASSFLSVGQETQYF
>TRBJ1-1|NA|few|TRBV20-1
TGCAGTGCGTTCACCGTTGAAGCTTTCTTT
CSAFTVEAFF
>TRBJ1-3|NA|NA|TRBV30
TGTGCCTGGAGTAGAACAGGGACTACCTCTGGAAACACCATATATTTT
CAWSRTGTTSGNTIYF
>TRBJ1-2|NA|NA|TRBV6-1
TGTGCCAGCAGTGAAAGCTCCCGTATCCTCTCCAACTATGGCTACACCTTC
CASSESSRILSNYGYTF
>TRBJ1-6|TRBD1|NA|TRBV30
TGTGCCTGGGGACAGGGAGACAATTCACCCCTCCACTTT
CAWGQGDNSPLHF
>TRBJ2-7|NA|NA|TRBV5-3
TGTGCCAGAAGACCGTTCGGCGGAGACGAGCAGTACTTC
CARRPFGGDEQYF
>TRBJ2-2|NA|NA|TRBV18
TGTGCCAGCTCACCGGCAGAAACCCCGTCCGGGGAGCTGTTTTTT
CASSPAETPSGELFF
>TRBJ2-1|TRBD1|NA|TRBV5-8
TGTGCCAGCAGCCAGGGGACAGGCCGAGGGAATGAGCAGTTCTTC
CASSQGTGRGNEQFF
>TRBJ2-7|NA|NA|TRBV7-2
TGTGCCAGCAGCCACGGCGGCAGGGCGATGGACGAGCAGTACTTC
CASSHGGRAMDEQYF
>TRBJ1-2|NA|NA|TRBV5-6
TGCCTCCGGGGGAGCGGCTACACCTTC
CLRGSGYTF
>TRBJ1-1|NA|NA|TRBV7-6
TGTGCCAGCAGCCCCCGGACAGTAATGAACACTGAAGCTTTCTTT
CASSPRTVMNTEAFF
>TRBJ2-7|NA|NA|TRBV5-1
TGCGCCAGCAGCACTCAGGGGCTAAGCTCCTACGAGCAGTACTTC
CASSTQGLSSYEQYF
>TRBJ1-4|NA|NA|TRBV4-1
TGCGCCAGCAGCCAAGCCTTAACTAATGAAAAACTGTTTTTT
CASSQALTNEKLFF
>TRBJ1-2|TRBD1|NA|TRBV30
TGTGCCTGGAGTACAGGACAGGGGGCGACACGCTACACCTTC
CAWSTGQGATRYTF
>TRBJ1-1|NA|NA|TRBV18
TGTGCCAGCTCACCCCGAACCGAGATGGGCACTGAAGCTTTCTTT
CASSPRTEMGTEAFF
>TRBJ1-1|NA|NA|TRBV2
TGTGCCAGCATTATGGAGGGTGGGACTGAAGCTTTCTTT
CASIMEGGTEAFF
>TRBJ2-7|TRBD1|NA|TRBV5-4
TGTGCCAGCAGCTACCCGGGGACAGGGGGCGCTATGCAGTACTTC
CASSYPGTGGAMQYF
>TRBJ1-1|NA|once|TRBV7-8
TGTGCCAGCAGCTTAGTGGATGCCCAGGGAGCTTTCTTT
CASSLVDAQGAFF
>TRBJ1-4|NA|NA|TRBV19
TGTGCCAGTAGTTTCATTCAGGGTTTGGCTAATGAAAAACTGTTTTTT
CASSFIQGLANEKLFF
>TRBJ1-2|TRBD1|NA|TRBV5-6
TGTGCCAGCGGCGATCTCGGACAGGCCTACACCTTC
CASGDLGQAYTF